These 10 T cell receptor beta chains were sequenced from one sample in a study of blood T cells in healthy people across ages. The second PCR ran about 6 to 12 cycles with a sample-barcoded 5' primer and J-beta primers. MiXCR, applied by TCRdb to the 5' RACE reads, yields one record per CDR3 protein. The table lists about a million distinct CDR3 sequences, roughly 51% of them singletons. Specimen: blood. Every receptor here comes from a woman aged 60-75 years in good health.

This clonotype was seen a few times. The chain employs TRBV4-1 and TRBJ2-7; D is undetermined. V lost 0 bases, J lost 7 bases, and 16 bases lay in between. The CDR3 extends over 15 amino acids. The germline CDR1 and CDR2 sequences are MGHRA and YSYEKL. DNA of the CDR3: TGCGCCAGCAGCCAAGATATCGACCGGATGAGGGAGCAGTACTTC. Translated, it gives CASSQDIDRMREQYF.

A note on this clonotype: One end of the junction is discordant with germline, which a read error may explain. The rearrangement links TRBV10-3 to TRBJ1-2; D remains unclear. This CDR3 region has 11 residues. The germline V gene encodes CDR1 ENHRY and CDR2 SYGVKD. CDR3: CASSESGGYTF. DNA for the CDR3: TGTGCCAGCAGTGAGTCGGGTGGCTACACCTTC.

The chain is built from TRBV11-2 and TRBJ2-2; D possibly matches TRBD1 or TRBD2 (5 bases each). Germline-derived CDR1 and CDR2 are SGHAT and FQNNGV. Trimming took 4 bases from V and 4 from J, leaving 13 bases between them. The CDR3 spans 15 residues. The CDR3 sequence is CASSSRVGSTGELFF. As DNA, the CDR3 is TGTGCCAGCAGCTCCAGGGTAGGGAGCACCGGGGAGCTGTTTTTT.

This clonotype came up a few times. The chain employs TRBV20-1 and TRBJ2-5; TRBD2 is a possible D gene (6 bases). The assigned J gene may be wrong: the sequence end matches TRBJ2-7 better. The germline V gene has CDR1 DFQATT and CDR2 SNEGSKA (reference sequence). The CDR3 is 13 residues long. DNA of the CDR3: TGCAGTGCCAAGAGGACGGGGAGGCACGAGCAGTACTTC. It translates to CSAKRTGRHEQYF.

V usage is TRBV4-1 and J usage is TRBJ2-3; 8 nucleotides agree with TRBD2. CDR3 length: 16 residues. Trimming took 3 bases from V and 2 from J; bases not matched to a gene: 7. Germline CDR1 and CDR2: MGHRA and YSYEKL. The CDR3, as DNA: TGCGCCAGCAGCCAGGAAATAGCGGGACTCACAGATACGCAGTATTTT. This gives the protein CASSQEIAGLTDTQYF.

This clonotype was seen many times. V gene TRBV18 combines with J gene TRBJ2-5; D is ambiguous. The V gene's germline CDR1 is KGHSH and CDR2 LQKENI. V shed 8 bases and J shed 3 bases, with 13 bases lying between them. There are 13 residues in the CDR3. The DNA for the CDR3 is TGTGCCAGCAGCCCGTCCCCAGAAGAGACCCAGTACTTC. Translation gives CASSPSPEETQYF.

The J gene is TRBJ2-1, the V gene TRBV12-3 or TRBV12-4; D might be TRBD2 (6 bases). The V end was cut by 5 bases, the J end by 2 bases, with 16 bases between. The CDR3 loop spans 16 amino acids. The CDR3 DNA sequence: TGTGCCAGCAGTCGGGGGTGGGACTCTACCTACAATGAGCAGTTCTTC. Protein: CASSRGWDSTYNEQFF.

This clonotype appeared many times. The chain links TRBV2 to TRBJ2-3; the D is unclear. The CDR3 contains 13 residues. V was clipped by 3 bases and J by 1 base, with 5 bases between them. From germline, CDR1 is SNHLY and CDR2 FYNNEI. CDR3 DNA: TGTGCCAGCAGTGATGTGGGCACAGATACGCAGTATTTT. This gives the protein CASSDVGTDTQYF.

This clonotype occurred once. The J gene is TRBJ2-4, the V gene TRBV21-1; TRBD1, as called in the table, went unchecked against the DNA. The end of the DNA aligns better with TRBJ2-7, so the J call may be wrong. TRBV21-1 is shown as a pseudogene. The CDR3 loop spans 16 amino acids. The CDR3 DNA reads as TGTGCCAGCAGCATTGGACGGGGGCAAACATCCTACGAGCAGTACTTC. Translating it yields CASSIGRGQTSYEQYF.

This sequence joins TRBV15 and TRBJ2-7, with D hard to call. The CDR3 is 14 residues long. The germline V and J ends were trimmed by 1 base and 7 bases, with 14 bases remaining between them. From germline, CDR1 is LNHNV and CDR2 YYDKDF (reference sequence). The CDR3 coding sequence is TGTGCCACCAGCAGAGGTCTGCACGAGGTGGAGCAGTACTTC. Its translation: CATSRGLHEVEQYF.